This T cell receptor beta chain was captured in a study of technical replicates of blood from a handful of donors. CDR3 length equals 13 residues. Germline lookup yields CDR1 SEHNR and CDR2 FQNEAQ (reference sequence). The V and J ends lost 4 bases and 2 bases respectively, with 8 bases between them. Repertoires were generated with immunoSEQ multiplex PCR, while TCRdb's copy carries only in-frame clones and drops some. The sample consists of around 53,000 clones, 92% of them appearing once. The clonotype originates from a human donor in good health. Some clones in this sample may be carry-over from other donors' samples. The sample was PBMCs. This sequence joins TRBV7-9 and TRBJ2-5, with D perhaps matching TRBD2 (6 bases). This CDR3 reads CASSSGLQETQYF. CDR3 sequence (DNA): TGTGCCAGCAGCTCGGGACTTCAAGAGACCCAGTACTTC.